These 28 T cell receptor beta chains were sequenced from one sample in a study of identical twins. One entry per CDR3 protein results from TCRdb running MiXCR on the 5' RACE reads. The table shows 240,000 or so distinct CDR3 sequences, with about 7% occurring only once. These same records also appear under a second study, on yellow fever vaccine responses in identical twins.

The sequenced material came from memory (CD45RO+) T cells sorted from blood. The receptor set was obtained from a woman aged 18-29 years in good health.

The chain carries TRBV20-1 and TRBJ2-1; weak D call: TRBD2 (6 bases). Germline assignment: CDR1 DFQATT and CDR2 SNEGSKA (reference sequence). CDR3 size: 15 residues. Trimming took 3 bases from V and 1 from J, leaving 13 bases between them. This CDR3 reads CSASTGSRSYNEQFF. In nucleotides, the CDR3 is TGCAGTGCTAGCACCGGGAGTCGGTCCTACAATGAGCAGTTCTTC.

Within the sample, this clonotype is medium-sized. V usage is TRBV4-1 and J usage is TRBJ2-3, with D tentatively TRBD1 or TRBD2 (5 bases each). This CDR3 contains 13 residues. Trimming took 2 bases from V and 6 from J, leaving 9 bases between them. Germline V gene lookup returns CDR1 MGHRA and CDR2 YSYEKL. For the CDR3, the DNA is TGCGCCAGCAGCCAAAGTGAGGGGGATACGCAGTATTTT. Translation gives CASSQSEGDTQYF.

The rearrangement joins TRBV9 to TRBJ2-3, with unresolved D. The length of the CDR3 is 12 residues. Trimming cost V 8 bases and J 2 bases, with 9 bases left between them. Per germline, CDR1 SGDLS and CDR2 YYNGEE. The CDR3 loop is CASARITDTQYF. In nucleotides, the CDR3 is TGTGCCAGTGCCCGGATCACAGATACGCAGTATTTT.

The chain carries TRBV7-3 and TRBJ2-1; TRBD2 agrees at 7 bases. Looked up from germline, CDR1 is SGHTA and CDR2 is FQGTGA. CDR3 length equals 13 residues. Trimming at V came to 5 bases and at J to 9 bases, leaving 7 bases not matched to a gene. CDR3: CASSPVGGGEQFF. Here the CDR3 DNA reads TGTGCCAGCAGCCCGGTGGGCGGGGGTGAGCAGTTCTTC.

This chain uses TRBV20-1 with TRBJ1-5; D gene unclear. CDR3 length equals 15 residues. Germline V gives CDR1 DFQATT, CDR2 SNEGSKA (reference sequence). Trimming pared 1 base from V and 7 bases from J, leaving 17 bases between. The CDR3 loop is CSARGRGIVGQPQHF. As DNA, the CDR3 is TGCAGTGCTAGAGGACGTGGGATTGTCGGGCAGCCCCAGCATTTT.

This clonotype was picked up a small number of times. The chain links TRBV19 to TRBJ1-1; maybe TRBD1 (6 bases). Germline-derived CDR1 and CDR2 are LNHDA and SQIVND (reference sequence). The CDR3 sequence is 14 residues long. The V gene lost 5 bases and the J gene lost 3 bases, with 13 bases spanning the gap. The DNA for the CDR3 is TGTGCCAGTAGTGTTGACAGGACCTACACTGAAGCTTTCTTT. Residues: CASSVDRTYTEAFF.

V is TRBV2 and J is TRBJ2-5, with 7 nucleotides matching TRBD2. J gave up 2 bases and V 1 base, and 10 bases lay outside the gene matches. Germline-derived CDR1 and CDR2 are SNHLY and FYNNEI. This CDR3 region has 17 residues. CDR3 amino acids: CASSEGLRRAGQETQYF. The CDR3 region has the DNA TGTGCCAGCAGTGAAGGGCTTCGGAGAGCGGGACAAGAGACCCAGTACTTC.

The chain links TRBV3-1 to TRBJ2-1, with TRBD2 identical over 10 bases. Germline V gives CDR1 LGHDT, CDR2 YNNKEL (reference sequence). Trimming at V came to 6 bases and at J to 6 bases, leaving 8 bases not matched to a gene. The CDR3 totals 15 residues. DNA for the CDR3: TGTGCCAGCAGTATAGCGGGAGGAGTCGTCAATGAGCAGTTCTTC. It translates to CASSIAGGVVNEQFF.

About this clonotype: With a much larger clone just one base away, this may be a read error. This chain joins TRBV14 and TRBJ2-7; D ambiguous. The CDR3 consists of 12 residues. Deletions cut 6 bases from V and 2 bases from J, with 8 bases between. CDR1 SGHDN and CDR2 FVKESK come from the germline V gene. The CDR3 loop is CASRTPTYEQYV. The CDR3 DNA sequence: TGTGCCAGCAGGACACCCACCTACGAGCAGTACGTC.

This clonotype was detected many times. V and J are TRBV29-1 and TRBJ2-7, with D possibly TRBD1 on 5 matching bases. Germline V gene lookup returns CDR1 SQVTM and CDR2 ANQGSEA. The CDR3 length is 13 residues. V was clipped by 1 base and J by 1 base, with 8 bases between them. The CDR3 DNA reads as TGCAGCGTTGAAGCCCAGGGTTCCTACGAGCAGTACTTC. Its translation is CSVEAQGSYEQYF.

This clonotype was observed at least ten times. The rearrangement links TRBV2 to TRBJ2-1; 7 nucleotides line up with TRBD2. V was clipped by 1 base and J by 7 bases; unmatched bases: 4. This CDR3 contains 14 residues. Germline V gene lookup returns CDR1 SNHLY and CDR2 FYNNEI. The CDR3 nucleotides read TGTGCCAGCAGTGAAGATGGGCGGGGGAATGAGCAGTTCTTC. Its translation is CASSEDGRGNEQFF.

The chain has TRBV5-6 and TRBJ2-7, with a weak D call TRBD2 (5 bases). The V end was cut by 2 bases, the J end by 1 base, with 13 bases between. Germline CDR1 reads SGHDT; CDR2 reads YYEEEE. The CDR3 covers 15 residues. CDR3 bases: TGTGCCAGCAGCTTTATCAGCGGAACTTCCTACGAGCAGTACTTC. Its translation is CASSFISGTSYEQYF.

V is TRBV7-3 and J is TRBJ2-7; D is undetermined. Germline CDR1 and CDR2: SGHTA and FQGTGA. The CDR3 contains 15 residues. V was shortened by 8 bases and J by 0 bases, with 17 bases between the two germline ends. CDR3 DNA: TGTGCCAGCCCCCTTGGGAACGGGCACTCCTACGAGCAGTACTTC. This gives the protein CASPLGNGHSYEQYF.

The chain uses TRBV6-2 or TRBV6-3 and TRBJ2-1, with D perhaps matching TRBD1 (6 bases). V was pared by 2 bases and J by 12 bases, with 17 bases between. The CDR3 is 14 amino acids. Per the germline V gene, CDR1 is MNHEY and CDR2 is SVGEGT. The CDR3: CASSYQGTSLAQFF. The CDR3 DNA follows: TGTGCCAGCAGTTACCAGGGGACCTCCCTAGCGCAGTTCTTC.

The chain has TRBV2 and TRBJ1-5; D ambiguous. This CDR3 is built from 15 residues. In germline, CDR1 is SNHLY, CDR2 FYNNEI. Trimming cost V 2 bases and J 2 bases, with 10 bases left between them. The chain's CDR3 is CASSERASGNQPQHF. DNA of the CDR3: TGTGCCAGCAGTGAAAGGGCATCAGGCAATCAGCCCCAGCATTTT.

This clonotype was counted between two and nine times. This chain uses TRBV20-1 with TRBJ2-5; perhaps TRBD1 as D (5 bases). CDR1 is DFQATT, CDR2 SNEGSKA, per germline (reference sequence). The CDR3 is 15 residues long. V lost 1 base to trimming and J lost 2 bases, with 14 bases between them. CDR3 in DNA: TGCAGTGCTAGAGGAGGCGTGGGGCCTCAAGAGACCCAGTACTTC. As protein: CSARGGVGPQETQYF.

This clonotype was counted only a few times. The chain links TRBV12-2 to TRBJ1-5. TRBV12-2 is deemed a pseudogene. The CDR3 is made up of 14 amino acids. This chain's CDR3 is CASRLTADNQPQHF. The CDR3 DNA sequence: TGTGCAAGTCGCTTAACGGCAGACAATCAGCCCCAGCATTTT.

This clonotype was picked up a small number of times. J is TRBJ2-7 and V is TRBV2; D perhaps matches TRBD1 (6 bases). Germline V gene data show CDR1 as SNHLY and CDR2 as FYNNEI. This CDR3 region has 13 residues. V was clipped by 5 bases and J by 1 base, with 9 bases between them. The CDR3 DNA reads TGTGCCAGCAGTACCCAGGGGTCCTACGAGCAGTACGTC. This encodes CASSTQGSYEQYV.

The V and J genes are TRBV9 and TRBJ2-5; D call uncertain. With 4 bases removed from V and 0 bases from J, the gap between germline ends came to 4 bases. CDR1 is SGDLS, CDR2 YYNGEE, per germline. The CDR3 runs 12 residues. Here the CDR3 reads CASSTYQETQYF. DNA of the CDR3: TGTGCCAGCAGCACCTACCAAGAGACCCAGTACTTC. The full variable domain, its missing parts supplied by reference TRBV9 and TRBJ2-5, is DSGVTQTPKHLITATGQRVTLRCSPRSGDLSVYWYQQSLDQGLQFLIQYYNGEERAKGNILERFSAQQFPDLHSELNLSSLELGDSALYFCASSTYQETQYFGPGTRLLVL.

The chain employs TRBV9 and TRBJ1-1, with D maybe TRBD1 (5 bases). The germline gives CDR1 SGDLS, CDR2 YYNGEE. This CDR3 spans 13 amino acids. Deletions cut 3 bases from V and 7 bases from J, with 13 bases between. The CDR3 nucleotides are TGTGCCAGCAGCGGGGGACCCCTCGGTGAAGCTTTCTTT. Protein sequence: CASSGGPLGEAFF.

CDR3: CASSGRQGTSYNEQFF. The CDR3 DNA reads TGTGCCAGCAGCGGCAGACAGGGGACATCCTACAATGAGCAGTTCTTC. The chain carries TRBV7-9 and TRBJ2-1; 8 nucleotides match TRBD1. Germline V CDR1 and CDR2: SEHNR, FQNEAQ (reference sequence). The CDR3 is made up of 16 amino acids. V shed 5 bases, J shed 1 base, and the junction held 7 bases outside the gene matches.

The CDR3 protein is CASSQSTGWIYEQYF. CDR3 DNA: TGCGCCAGCAGTCAATCGACAGGGTGGATCTACGAGCAGTACTTC. The chain couples TRBV23-1 to TRBJ2-7, with 7 bases lining up with TRBD1. TRBV23-1 carries the ORF label, with uncertain function. Trimming at V came to 0 bases and at J to 3 bases, leaving 5 bases not matched to a gene. The CDR3 consists of 15 residues.

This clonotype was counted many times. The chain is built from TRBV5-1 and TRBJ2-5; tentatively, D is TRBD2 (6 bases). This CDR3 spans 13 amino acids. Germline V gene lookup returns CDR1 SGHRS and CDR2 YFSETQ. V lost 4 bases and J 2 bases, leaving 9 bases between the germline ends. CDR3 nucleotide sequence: TGCGCCAGCAGCCGGGACTTACAAGAGACCCAGTACTTC. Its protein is CASSRDLQETQYF.

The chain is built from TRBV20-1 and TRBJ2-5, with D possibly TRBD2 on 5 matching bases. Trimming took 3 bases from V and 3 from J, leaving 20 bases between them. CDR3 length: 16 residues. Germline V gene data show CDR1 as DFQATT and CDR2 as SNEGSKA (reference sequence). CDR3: CSASNPIERGKETQYF. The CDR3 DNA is TGCAGTGCTAGCAACCCCATAGAACGGGGTAAAGAGACCCAGTACTTC.

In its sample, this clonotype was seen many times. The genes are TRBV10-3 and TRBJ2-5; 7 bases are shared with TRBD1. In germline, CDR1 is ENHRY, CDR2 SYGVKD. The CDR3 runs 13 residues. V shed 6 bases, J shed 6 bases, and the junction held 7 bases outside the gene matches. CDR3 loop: CAIRSRQGQTQYF. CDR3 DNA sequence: TGTGCCATCAGGTCCAGACAGGGACAGACCCAGTACTTC.

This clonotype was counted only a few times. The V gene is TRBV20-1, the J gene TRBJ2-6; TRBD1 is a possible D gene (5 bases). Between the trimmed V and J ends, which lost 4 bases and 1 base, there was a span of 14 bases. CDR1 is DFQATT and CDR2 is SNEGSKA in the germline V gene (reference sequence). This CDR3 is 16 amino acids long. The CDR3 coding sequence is TGCAGTGCTATCAGGGTAGGGCCTTCTGGGGCCAACGTCCTGACTTTC. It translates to CSAIRVGPSGANVLTF.

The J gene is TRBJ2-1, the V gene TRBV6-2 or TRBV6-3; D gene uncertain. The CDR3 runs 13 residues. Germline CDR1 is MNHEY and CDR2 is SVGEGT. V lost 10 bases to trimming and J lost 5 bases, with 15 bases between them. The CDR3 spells CATARLEHNEQFF. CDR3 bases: TGTGCCACCGCGAGACTGGAGCACAATGAGCAGTTCTTC.

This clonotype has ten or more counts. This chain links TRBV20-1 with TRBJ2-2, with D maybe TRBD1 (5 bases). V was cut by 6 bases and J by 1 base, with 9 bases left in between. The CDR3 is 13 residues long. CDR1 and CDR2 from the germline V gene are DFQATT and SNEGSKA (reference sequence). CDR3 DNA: TGCAGTGCCCAGCAGGGGAACACCGGGGAGCTGTTTTTT. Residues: CSAQQGNTGELFF.